This T cell receptor (beta chain) comes out of a study of shared clonotypes between healthy human individuals. Study-wide background: CD4 naive and CD4 memory each took three plates per donor, while CD8 naive took two and CD8 memory one.

The CDR3 loop spans 15 amino acids. The V end was cut by 6 bases, the J end by 1 base, with 13 bases between. CDR1 is LNHDA, CDR2 SQIVND, per germline (reference sequence). Sequenced by immunoSEQ multiplex PCR; TCRdb stores in-frame clones only, minus some. The sample holds about 2.4 million clones, 93% seen once. The TCR sequence derives from a young man in good health. Some clones in this sample may be carry-over from other donors' samples. The sample comprised naive CD4+ T cells from PBMCs. As for subset: CD45RA+ positively selected. The rearrangement joins TRBV19 to TRBJ1-5, with TRBD1 as a possible D gene (6 bases). The CDR3 sequence is CASRDSGASNQPQHF. CDR3 nucleotide sequence: TGTGCCAGTAGGGATTCGGGGGCGAGCAATCAGCCCCAGCATTTT. Full variable domain (missing parts from reference TRBV19 and TRBJ1-5): DGGITQSPKYLFRKEGQNVTLSCEQNLNHDAMYWYRQDPGQGLRLIYYSQIVNDFQKGDIAEGYSVSREKKESFPLTVTSAQKNPTAFYLCASRDSGASNQPQHFGDGTRLSIL.